The 17 T cell receptor beta chains reported below all come from one sample, sequenced in a study of T cells expressing NK-cell markers. Reanalyzing the 5' RACE reads, TCRdb keeps one entry per CDR3 protein, without DNA. Recorded here are some 390,000 distinct CDR3 sequences; the top ten clones represent 9.5% to 12%. Sequenced material: blood T cells: a sorted CD56 or NKG2C T cell subset, CD4+ or CD8+ T cells, or bulk PBMC T cells (not recorded which). The receptors derive from a woman between 50 and 59 years old in good health.

This chain links TRBV5-1 with TRBJ2-7; the D gene TCRdb calls, TRBD1, cannot be checked with no DNA. The CDR3 spans 15 residues. CDR1 and CDR2 (germline): SGHRS, YFSETQ. The CDR3 protein is CASSQPGSRAAEQYF.

This chain joins TRBV29-1 and TRBJ2-7; TCRdb's D call of TRBD2 is untestable without DNA. The CDR3 runs 13 residues. CDR1 is SQVTM and CDR2 is ANQGSEA in the germline V gene. The CDR3 spells CSAGEGGRYEQYF.

The chain uses TRBV7-8 and TRBJ2-2. Germline V gene sequence: CDR1 SGHVS, CDR2 FQNEAQ. The CDR3 runs 15 residues. CDR3 in amino acids: CASSLRGMNTGELFF.

V is TRBV12-3 or TRBV12-4 and J is TRBJ2-1; TCRdb calls TRBD2, which cannot be checked without DNA. The CDR3 totals 14 residues. The CDR3 reads CASSLNSGVGEQFF.

V and J are TRBV5-1 and TRBJ2-2; TCRdb's D call of TRBD2 is untestable without DNA. Germline loops: CDR1 SGHRS, CDR2 YFSETQ. The CDR3 consists of 15 residues. Here the CDR3 reads CARIAGGLKTGELFF.

This chain uses TRBV3-1 with TRBJ1-6; TCRdb proposes TRBD1, but this gene call is untestable without DNA. Germline V gives CDR1 LGHDT, CDR2 YNNKEL (reference sequence). CDR3 length: 15 residues. CDR3 protein: CASRGDRGDNSPLHF. Together with reference TRBV3-1 and TRBJ1-6, the CDR3 gives the full variable domain: DTAVSQTPKYLVTQMGNDKSIKCEQNLGHDTMYWYKQDSKKFLKIMFSYNNKELIINETVPNRFSPKSPDKAHLNLHINSLELGDSAVYFCASRGDRGDNSPLHFGNGTRLTVT.

The rearrangement links TRBV10-1 to TRBJ2-4; lacking DNA, the TRBD1 call made by TCRdb goes unchecked. There are 15 residues in the CDR3. The germline V gene has CDR1 WNHNN and CDR2 SYGVQD (reference sequence). CDR3 loop: CASSEGTPDKNIQYF.

This chain uses TRBV15 with TRBJ2-2. Germline V lookup: CDR1 LNHNV, CDR2 YYDKDF (reference sequence). The CDR3 is 14 residues long. CDR3 loop: CATSGKAITGELFF.

The rearrangement links TRBV24-1 to TRBJ2-4. Germline V CDR1 and CDR2: KGHDR, SFDVKD. CDR3 length: 18 amino acids. The CDR3 region is CATSDLERWNAAKNIQYF.

V and J are TRBV5-6 and TRBJ2-1; there is no DNA to check the TCRdb D call of TRBD1. This CDR3 region has 14 residues. Germline lookup yields CDR1 SGHDT and CDR2 YYEEEE. CDR3 region: CAKGDRSSYNEQFF.

This chain joins TRBV6-2 or TRBV6-3 and TRBJ1-1; TCRdb selects TRBD1, and the lack of DNA leaves this call unchecked. The CDR3 totals 15 residues. From germline, CDR1 is MNHEY and CDR2 SVGEGT. The CDR3 here is CASTLRGNRGTEAFF.

The rearrangement links TRBV7-9 to TRBJ2-1. CDR1 SEHNR and CDR2 FQNEAQ come from the germline V gene (reference sequence). This CDR3 contains 14 residues. CDR3 in amino acids: CASSPGATLGEQFF.

This chain joins TRBV7-9 and TRBJ2-7; TCRdb selects TRBD1, and the lack of DNA leaves this call unchecked. This CDR3 has 16 amino acids. In germline, CDR1 is SEHNR, CDR2 FQNEAQ (reference sequence). This chain's CDR3 is CASSLVSLLSPYEQYF.

The chain couples TRBV6-5 to TRBJ2-3. Germline assignment: CDR1 MNHEY and CDR2 SVGAGI. This CDR3 has 13 residues. The CDR3 spells CASTQVSTDTQYF.

The chain links TRBV7-3 to TRBJ2-7; as DNA is missing, the TRBD2 call by TCRdb cannot be tested. CDR1 is SGHTA and CDR2 is FQGTGA in the germline V gene. The CDR3 covers 12 residues. CDR3 sequence reads: CASSPDLGEQYF. Variable domain in full (rest from reference TRBV7-3 and TRBJ2-7): GAGVSQTPSNKVTEKGKYVELRCDPISGHTALYWYRQSLGQGPEFLIYFQGTGAADDSGLPNDRFFAVRPEGSVSTLKIQRTERGDSAVYLCASSPDLGEQYFGPGTRLTVT.

V is TRBV27 and J is TRBJ1-4; TCRdb returns TRBD1, unconfirmable since there is no DNA. This CDR3 has 16 amino acids. CDR1 and CDR2 (germline): MNHEY, SMNVEV (reference sequence). CDR3: CASSYQLGTGNEKLFF.

J is TRBJ2-2 and V is TRBV2; TCRdb's D call, TRBD2, is unchecked because there is no DNA. Germline V gives CDR1 SNHLY, CDR2 FYNNEI. This CDR3 is built from 14 residues. CDR3 residues: CASSQLVYTGELFF.